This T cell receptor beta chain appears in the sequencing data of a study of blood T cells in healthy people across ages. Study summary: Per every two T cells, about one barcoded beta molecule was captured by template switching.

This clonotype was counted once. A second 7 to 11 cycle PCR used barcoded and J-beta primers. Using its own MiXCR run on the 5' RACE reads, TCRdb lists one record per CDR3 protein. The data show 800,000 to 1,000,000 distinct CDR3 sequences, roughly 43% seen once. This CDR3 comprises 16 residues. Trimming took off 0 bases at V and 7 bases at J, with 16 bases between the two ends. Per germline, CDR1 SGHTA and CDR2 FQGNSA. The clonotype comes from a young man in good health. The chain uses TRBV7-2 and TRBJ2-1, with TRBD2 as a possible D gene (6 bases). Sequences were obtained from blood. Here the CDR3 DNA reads TGTGCCAGCAGCTTAGCGGGGGGTGTAAAAGGGAATGAGCAGTTCTTC. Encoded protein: CASSLAGGVKGNEQFF.